The present T cell receptor beta chain was sequenced within a study of early T cells in non-severe SARS-CoV-2 infection. Study background: Bulk RNA taken from unsorted whole blood was sequenced, leaving chains unpaired. Whole-study results and caveats: Matching results from VDJdb favored anti-spike CD8 responses, leaving private and CD4 specificities undetected.

Germline V lookup: CDR1 SGHNT, CDR2 YYREEE (reference sequence). This CDR3 has 15 residues. Germline trimming cut 1 base from V and 4 bases from J; bases unmatched to any gene: 3. Individual cDNA molecules were tagged with unique molecular identifiers, the study reported. TCRdb reprocessed the 5' RACE reads via MiXCR and lists one record per CDR3 protein. The sample holds about 69,000 distinct CDR3 sequences, 8.5% to 10% seen once. Many counts were recorded for this clonotype. As yet, its antigen is unknown. The rearrangement uses TRBV5-4 and TRBJ2-3, with TRBD2 matching over 10 bases. The TCR originated in an adult who was a healthcare worker with PCR-confirmed SARS-CoV-2 infection or an uninfected control (not recorded which). The specimen was whole blood. The CDR3 loop is CASSLPSGRSDTQYF. In DNA form, the CDR3 reads TGTGCCAGCAGCTTGCCTAGCGGGAGATCAGATACGCAGTATTTT. The entire variable domain, with the rest obtained from reference TRBV5-4 and TRBJ2-3, is as follows: ETGVTQSPTHLIKTRGQQVTLRCSSQSGHNTVSWYQQALGQGPQFIFQYYREEENGRGNFPPRFSGLQFPNYSSELNVNALELDDSALYLCASSLPSGRSDTQYFGPGTRLTVL.